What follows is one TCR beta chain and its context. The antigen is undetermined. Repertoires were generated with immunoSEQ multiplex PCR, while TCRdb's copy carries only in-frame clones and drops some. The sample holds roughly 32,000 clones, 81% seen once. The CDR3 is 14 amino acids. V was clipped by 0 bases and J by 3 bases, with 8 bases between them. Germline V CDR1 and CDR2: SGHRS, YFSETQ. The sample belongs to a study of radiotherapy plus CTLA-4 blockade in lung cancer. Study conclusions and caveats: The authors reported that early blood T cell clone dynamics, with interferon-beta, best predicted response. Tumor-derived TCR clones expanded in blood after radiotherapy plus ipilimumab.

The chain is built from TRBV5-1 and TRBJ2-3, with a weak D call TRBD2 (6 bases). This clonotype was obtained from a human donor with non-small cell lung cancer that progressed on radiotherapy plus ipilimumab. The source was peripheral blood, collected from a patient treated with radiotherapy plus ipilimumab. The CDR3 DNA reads TGCGCCAGCAGCTTGGGGAGGGAGACAGATACGCAGTATTTT. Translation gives CASSLGRETDTQYF.